These T cell receptor beta chains were read from a single sample in a study of T cell responses to AZD1222 COVID-19 vaccine. TCRdb's copy holds only in-frame clones and misses some; the assay was immunoSEQ multiplex PCR. The data contain roughly 200,000 clones, 80% to 95% of them seen just once; the ten biggest clones take up 0.95% to 1.3%. Material: peripheral blood, obtained 28 days after the second dose of the MenACWY control vaccine. These receptors came from an adult who received the MenACWY meningococcal vaccine as a control. Both conserved end residues are part of each CDR3. Fields, in order: J gene, V gene, clone size, D gene, CDR3 DNA, CDR3 protein. The D gene is left open where the match is weak. Clone size is stated in some rows and not others, as once, few, many or a class when expanded.

TRBJ1-4 TRBV10-3 - - TGTGCCATCAGGAACAGGGAAGGCGAAAAACTGTTTTTT CAIRNREGEKLFF
TRBJ1-1 TRBV6-2/TRBV6-3 few - TGTGCCAGCAGCCCTCTTGGGGGTAAAGCTTTCTTT CASSPLGGKAFF
TRBJ1-1 TRBV11-2 - - TGTGCCAGCAGCTTAGCGTCTGGGGGCACTGAAGCTTTCTTT CASSLASGGTEAFF
TRBJ1-4 TRBV4-1 - - TGCGCCAGCAGCCAAGACGGCAGCCGACGAACGTTTAATGAAAAACTGTTTTTT CASSQDGSRRTFNEKLFF
TRBJ1-1 TRBV7-9 - - TGTGCCAGCAGCCGAAGCCAGGGAGCGAACACTGAAGCTTTCTTT CASSRSQGANTEAFF
TRBJ1-1 TRBV18 - - TGTGCCAGCTCATCCGACGCGAACACTGAAGCTTTCTTT CASSSDANTEAFF
TRBJ1-2 TRBV6-6 - - TGTGCCAGCAGTTACGGGCAGGGGAAGAACTATGGCTACACCTTC CASSYGQGKNYGYTF
TRBJ1-1 TRBV30 - TRBD1 TGTGCCTGGAGTGAGGGCAGGGGGCGTGAAGCTTTCTTT CAWSEGRGREAFF
TRBJ1-4 TRBV5-5 - - TGTGCCAGCAGCCCCAGCCTTGATAATGAAAAACTGTTTTTT CASSPSLDNEKLFF
TRBJ1-6 TRBV6-4 - - TGTGCCAGCAGCGAACGGCAGGGAAATTCACCCCTCCACTTT CASSERQGNSPLHF
TRBJ1-1 TRBV21-1 - - TGTGCCAGCAGCAAAAGCCGACCGGTGGGCTTACCCAACACTGAAGCTTTCTTT CASSKSRPVGLPNTEAFF
TRBJ1-1 TRBV2 - - TGTGCCAGCAGCAAGGGGCAGGGGAACACTGAAGCTTTCTTT CASSKGQGNTEAFF
TRBJ1-2 TRBV7-9 - - TGTGCCAGCAGCTTAATCCGCCAGGGTATAGAGGGTGGCTACACCTTC CASSLIRQGIEGGYTF
TRBJ2-5 TRBV7-7 - TRBD1 TGTGCTAGCAGCTTAGTAGGGGACAGGGAGGAGACCCAGTACTTC CASSLVGDREETQYF
TRBJ1-1 TRBV6-6 - - TGTGCCAGCAGTTACTCGATGGGTGGGAACACTGAAGCTTTCTTT CASSYSMGGNTEAFF
TRBJ1-3 TRBV9 - - TGTGCCAGCAGCCCACAGACAGCCTCTGGAAACACCATATATTTT CASSPQTASGNTIYF
TRBJ1-6 TRBV28 - - TGTGCCAGCAGTTTGTTCACGGGGGGGGCTCCCCGCCCCCTCCACTTT CASSLFTGGAPRPLHF
TRBJ2-1 TRBV27 - - TGTGCCAGCAGTTTGGCAGGGAGCTCCTACAATGAGCAGTTCTTC CASSLAGSSYNEQFF
TRBJ1-6 TRBV7-2 - - TGTGCCAGCAGCTTGGCCTGGAATAATTCACCCCTCCACTTT CASSLAWNNSPLHF
TRBJ1-5 TRBV27 - TRBD1 TGTGCCAGCAGCGTTGGGACAGATTTCAATCAGCCCCAGCATTTT CASSVGTDFNQPQHF
TRBJ1-6 TRBV2 - - TGTGCCAGCAGTGGGCAGGGTGAATCACCCCTCCACTTT CASSGQGESPLHF
TRBJ1-5 TRBV6-5 - TRBD1 TGTGCCAGCAGTCGGACAGGGGGTCGGCCCCAGCATTTT CASSRTGGRPQHF
TRBJ2-6 TRBV19 - - TGTGCCAGTACCTTCCTCGCGGTCCGCCCGTATTCACCTTCCTCTGGGGCCAACGTCCTGACTTTC CASTFLAVRPYSPSSGANVLTF
TRBJ1-4 TRBV19 - - TGTGCCAGTAGTATCTCCGGGGGGTTACGGGAAAAACTGTTTTTT CASSISGGLREKLFF
TRBJ1-2 TRBV24-1 - - TGTGCCACCAGTGATGGGTCACGGGGGGACTATGGCTACACCTTC CATSDGSRGDYGYTF
TRBJ1-1 TRBV19 few - TGTGCCAGTAGCCCGACTGCCCGCCGCACTGAAGCTTTCTTT CASSPTARRTEAFF
TRBJ1-2 TRBV6-6 - - TGTGCCAGCAGCCCGGACATAGGCTACACCTTC CASSPDIGYTF
TRBJ1-1 TRBV3-1/TRBV3-2 - TRBD1 TGTGCCAGCAGCCCGGACAGGAAGAGGACTGAAGCTTTCTTT CASSPDRKRTEAFF
TRBJ1-6 TRBV7-2 - TRBD1 TGTGCCAGCAGCCCGATGGGACAGATTCGGACACCCCTCCACTTT CASSPMGQIRTPLHF
TRBJ2-7 TRBV2 - - TGTGCCAGCAGTGAAGCTTGGGTCTCCGAGCAGTACTTC CASSEAWVSEQYF
TRBJ1-2 TRBV28 - - TGTGCCAGCAGTTTACAGCCCTATGGCTACACCTTC CASSLQPYGYTF
TRBJ1-2 TRBV10-1 - - TGCGCCAGCAGTGAAGGGACAAGCTATGGCTACACCTTC CASSEGTSYGYTF
TRBJ1-1 TRBV5-5 - TRBD1 TGTGCCAGCAGCTCTACCCGGACAGGGAAGCCTGAAGCTTTCTTT CASSSTRTGKPEAFF
TRBJ2-7 TRBV28 - TRBD1 TGTGCCAGCAGCCCAGTCAGGGGGCTCTACGAGCAGTACTTC CASSPVRGLYEQYF
TRBJ1-1 TRBV7-9 few - TGTGCCAGCGGGGGCAGGACCTCGGGGACTGAAGCTTTCTTT CASGGRTSGTEAFF
TRBJ1-3 TRBV19 - - TGTGCCAGTAGTATAGACTCTGGAAACACCATATATTTT CASSIDSGNTIYF
TRBJ2-2 TRBV5-1 - - TGCGCCAGCAGCGGGCGGCCGGGCACCGGGGAGCTGTTTTTT CASSGRPGTGELFF
TRBJ1-1 TRBV18 - TRBD1 TGTGCCAGCTCACCAACAGGGGACACTGAAGCTTTCTTT CASSPTGDTEAFF
TRBJ1-2 TRBV5-1 - TRBD1 TGCGCCAGCAGCTTGGGTGGGACAGCTAACTATGGCTACACCTTC CASSLGGTANYGYTF
TRBJ2-7 TRBV3-1/TRBV3-2 - - TGTGCCAGCAGCCGCCTGTACGAGCAGTACTTC CASSRLYEQYF
TRBJ1-4 TRBV25-1 - TRBD1 TGTGCCAGCAGTGAATATCGGGCAGGGGGAGAAAAACTGTTTTTT CASSEYRAGGEKLFF
TRBJ1-1 TRBV6-2/TRBV6-3 - - TGTGCCAGCAGTTACTCCCGGCGACGAGCTTTCTTT CASSYSRRRAFF
TRBJ1-2 TRBV7-2 - TRBD1 TGTGCCAGCAGCTTAGCCCTCCGACAGGGGGTCTATGGCTACACCTTC CASSLALRQGVYGYTF
TRBJ1-6 TRBV6-5 - TRBD1 TGCGCCAGCAGGGGACAGGGAGGGTCACCCCTCCACTTT CASRGQGGSPLHF
TRBJ2-2 TRBV11-3 - TRBD2 TGTGCCAGCAGCCCGGGGACTAGCTCCGCCGGGGAGCTATTTTTT CASSPGTSSAGELFF
TRBJ1-6 TRBV3-1/TRBV3-2 - - TGTGCCAGCAGCCAAGCAGGGAACAATTCACCCCTCCACTTT CASSQAGNNSPLHF
TRBJ2-2 TRBV5-1 - TRBD2 TGCGCCAGCAGCTTGGCCGGTAGCGGGGTCGGCGGGGAGCTGTTTTTT CASSLAGSGVGGELFF
TRBJ1-2 TRBV7-9 - - TGTGCCAGCAGCCCGGAAGTGGATGGCTACACCTTC CASSPEVDGYTF
TRBJ1-1 TRBV6-2/TRBV6-3 - - TGTGCCAGCAGTTACCGAAGGGACACTGAAGCTTTCTTT CASSYRRDTEAFF
TRBJ2-7 TRBV27 - TRBD2 TGTGCCAGCAGTACTACACAGCGGGGGGCCTACGAGCAGTACTTC CASSTTQRGAYEQYF
TRBJ1-5 TRBV6-2/TRBV6-3 - - TGTGCCAGCAGTTACTCTGGGGGCAATCAGCCCCAGCATTTT CASSYSGGNQPQHF
TRBJ2-1 TRBV20-1 - - TGCAGTGCCCGCCGGGCCAATGAGCAGTTCTTC CSARRANEQFF
TRBJ2-1 TRBV27 - - TGTGCCAGCAGTAACCTTTTTGGTCTAAAGAAGGATGAGCAGTTCTTC CASSNLFGLKKDEQFF
TRBJ2-7 TRBV20-1 - - TGCAGTGCTTCGGAATCCTACGAGCAGTACTTC CSASESYEQYF
TRBJ2-2 TRBV9 once - TGTGCCAGCAGCGCCTCGGTCGGGGAGCTGTTTTTT CASSASVGELFF
TRBJ2-3 TRBV12-5 - TRBD2 TGTGCTAGTGGTTTGGGACAGACTAGCGGCACAGATACGCAGTATTTT CASGLGQTSGTDTQYF
TRBJ1-2 TRBV7-2 - - TGTGCCAGCAGCTTAGAACAGGGCTATGGCTACACCTTC CASSLEQGYGYTF
TRBJ2-7 TRBV7-6 - - TGTGCCAGCCTGCCACGACTAGGGGGGTACGAGCAGTACTTC CASLPRLGGYEQYF
TRBJ1-4 TRBV19 - TRBD1 TGTGCCACATCCCGGACAGGGACCGCTAATGAAAAACTGTTTTTT CATSRTGTANEKLFF